The present entry profiles one TCR beta chain with its context. This clonotype was observed many times. The specificity of this receptor is unknown. One base away there is no much larger clone; base qualities are not given. TCRdb shows the sequencer as Illumina HiSeq 2500. TCR beta libraries were prepared by quantitative 5'-RACE with molecular barcodes. The paper's processing steps were these. A new computational method based on a probabilistic model of VDJ rearrangement was used to identify disease-linked TCR variants. TCRdb reprocessing: public reads trimmed at Q25 with fastp, clones called with MiXCR, in-frame beta chains kept. Rows with one shared CDR3 protein collapse into an entry with the most common genes and DNA. The V and J calls follow TCRdb's processing rather than the paper's. The sample yields about 240,000 distinct CDR3 sequences; approximately 9% were counted once. Approximately 6.2% of the sample is taken by the ten largest.

This specimen belongs to a study of CD8 T cells in ankylosing spondylitis (dated 2017 in TCRdb). For context, the study as a whole: T cell receptor beta repertoires were profiled in healthy donors and ankylosing spondylitis patients so that disease-linked TCR variants could be found. The full study cohort comprised 20 to 30 ankylosing spondylitis patients and about 110 healthy donors. Samples of peripheral blood were taken, and for ankylosing spondylitis patients, synovial fluid was collected as well. Broader findings and caveats from the paper: Blood from ankylosing spondylitis patients appeared to be characterized by a TCR beta motif composed of about eight highly homologous amino acid variants. The disease-linked clones were reported to be significantly enriched in matched synovial fluid samples from ankylosing spondylitis patients. Some motif variants had previously been reported in the synovial fluid and blood of reactive arthritis patients, which suggests shared mechanisms of disease initiation. The disease-linked clones had a CD8+ phenotype and were found at relatively low frequencies in peripheral blood.

The germline V gene gives CDR1 as SQVTM and CDR2 as ANQGSEA. The CDR3 has 17 amino acids, counting the end cysteine and phenylalanine. Only CDR3 DNA remains: 51 bases, in frame from the first base. Trimming removed 7 bases from V and 0 bases from J; the gene matches leave 14 bases unexplained. This TCR was sampled from a male donor with ankylosing spondylitis or in good health (not recorded which). Source material: blood, either unsorted or a sorted T cell fraction (not recorded which). The sequence links TRBV29-1 to TRBJ2-1; 8 bases in the middle match TRBD1. For the CDR3, the sequence is CSGRGQVNSVSYNEQFF. The nucleotides read TGCAGCGGGCGGGGACAGGTTAATTCCGTCTCCTACAATGAGCAGTTCTTC.